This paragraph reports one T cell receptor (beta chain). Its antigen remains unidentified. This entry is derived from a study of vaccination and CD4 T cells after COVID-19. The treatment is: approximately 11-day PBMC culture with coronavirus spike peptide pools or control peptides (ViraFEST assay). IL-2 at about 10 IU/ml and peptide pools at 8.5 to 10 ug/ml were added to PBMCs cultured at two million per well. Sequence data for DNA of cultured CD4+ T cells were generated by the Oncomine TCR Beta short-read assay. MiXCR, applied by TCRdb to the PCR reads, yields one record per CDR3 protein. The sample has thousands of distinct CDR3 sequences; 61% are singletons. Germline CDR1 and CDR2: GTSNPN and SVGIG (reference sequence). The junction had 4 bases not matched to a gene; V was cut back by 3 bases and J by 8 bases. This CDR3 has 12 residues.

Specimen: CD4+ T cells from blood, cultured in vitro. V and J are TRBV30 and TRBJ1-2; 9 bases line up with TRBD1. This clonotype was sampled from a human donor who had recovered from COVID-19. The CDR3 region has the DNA TGTGCCTGGAGGGCCGGGACAGGGGGCTACACCTTC. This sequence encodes CAWRAGTGGYTF.